A single sample gave rise to the 27 T cell receptor beta chains below, sequenced in a study of cytomegalovirus exposure and HLA in healthy donors. The PCR had 60 Vbeta and 13 Jbeta primers. Data came from immunoSEQ multiplex PCR; TCRdb stores just in-frame clones and leaves some out. Of 100,000 to 140,000 clones in the sample, over 70% were seen once. Material for sequencing was PBMCs. The receptor set was obtained from a young man in good health and CMV-seronegative.

V is TRBV7-6 and J is TRBJ2-6; D is possibly TRBD1 (6 bases). In germline, CDR1 is SGHVS, CDR2 FNYEAQ. The CDR3 is 17 residues long. The V end lost 4 bases, the J end lost 4 bases, and 17 bases lay between the germline ends. The CDR3 sequence: CASSSKPQGSGANVLTF. The CDR3 region has the DNA TGTGCCAGCAGCTCCAAGCCACAGGGTTCAGGGGCCAACGTCCTGACTTTC.

V usage is TRBV27 and J usage is TRBJ1-1; D is undetermined. The V gene's germline CDR1 is MNHEY and CDR2 SMNVEV (reference sequence). The CDR3 contains 13 residues. Trimming took off 9 bases at V and 2 bases at J, with 13 bases between the two ends. This CDR3 reads CASSLARNTEAFF. For the CDR3, the DNA is TGTGCCAGTTCCCTGGCTAGAAACACTGAAGCTTTCTTT.

The V and J genes are TRBV10-1 and TRBJ1-2; 7 bases line up with TRBD1. V gave up 2 bases and J gave up 5 bases; unmatched junction bases: 14. This CDR3 is built from 17 residues. Looked up from germline, CDR1 is WNHNN and CDR2 is SYGVQD (reference sequence). This CDR3 is CASSEPTGTLIWYGYTF. The CDR3 DNA is TGCGCCAGCAGTGAGCCGACAGGGACTTTAATTTGGTATGGCTACACCTTC.

This chain links TRBV29-1 with TRBJ2-3; 9 nucleotides agree with TRBD1. This CDR3 has 14 amino acids. Germline CDR1 is SQVTM and CDR2 is ANQGSEA. V lost 6 bases and J lost 2; bases outside the gene matches: 6. The CDR3 sequence: CSVGDRGDTDTQYF. CDR3 nucleotides: TGCAGCGTCGGTGACAGGGGGGACACAGATACGCAGTATTTT.

A few counts support this clone. The DNA for the CDR3 is TGTGCCAGCAGCTTGGGACCGGGACCCCAGCATTTT. Its translation is CASSLGPGPQHF. The rearrangement uses TRBV5-6 and TRBJ1-5; D gene unclear. The CDR3 totals 12 residues. In germline, CDR1 is SGHDT, CDR2 YYEEEE. V was cut by 0 bases and J by 10 bases, with 8 bases left in between.

The rearrangement links TRBV6-1 to TRBJ2-7; D perhaps matches TRBD2 (5 bases). Germline assignment: CDR1 MNHNS and CDR2 SASEGT. The CDR3 runs to 14 residues. V was pared by 3 bases and J by 5 bases, with 14 bases between. The CDR3 nucleotides are TGTGCCAGCAGTGAGAAGGAGGACGTTAACGAGCAGTACTTC. The encoded protein is CASSEKEDVNEQYF.

This chain joins TRBV28 and TRBJ1-1; maybe TRBD1 (5 bases). The CDR3 spans 15 residues. CDR1 is MDHEN, CDR2 SYDVKM, per germline. Deletions cut 8 bases from V and 0 bases from J, with 16 bases between. CDR3: CASPPGGLVNTEAFF. CDR3 DNA sequence: TGTGCCAGCCCTCCGGGGGGTCTGGTGAACACTGAAGCTTTCTTT.

The table lists this clone with a count of one. The genes are TRBV27 and TRBJ1-2, with a weak D call TRBD1 (6 bases). Trimming shortened V by 2 bases and J by 8 bases, and 12 bases separated the two germline ends. The CDR3 runs to 13 residues. Germline V gene lookup returns CDR1 MNHEY and CDR2 SMNVEV (reference sequence). The CDR3 spells CASSLSGGTGYTF. The CDR3 DNA sequence: TGTGCCAGCAGTTTAAGTGGGGGCACCGGCTACACCTTC.

The rearrangement uses TRBV9 and TRBJ2-3; 7 bases match TRBD2. V lost 4 bases to trimming and J lost 0 bases; unmatched junction nucleotides: 11. The CDR3 covers 17 residues. The germline V gene has CDR1 SGDLS and CDR2 YYNGEE. The CDR3 here is CASSQSRWGGSTDTQYF. The DNA of the CDR3 is TGTGCCAGCAGCCAGTCACGCTGGGGGGGTAGCACAGATACGCAGTATTTT.

This chain uses TRBV29-1 with TRBJ1-3; weak D call: TRBD1 (5 bases). The CDR3 loop spans 13 amino acids. Germline assignment: CDR1 SQVTM and CDR2 ANQGSEA. The V end was cut by 7 bases, the J end by 0 bases, with 10 bases between. This chain's CDR3 is CSATVGSGNTIYF. The CDR3 DNA reads TGCAGCGCGACAGTTGGCTCTGGAAACACCATATATTTT.

In nucleotides, the CDR3 is TGTGCCACCAGCACGGACAGGGGGCTCTATGGCTACACCTTC. Residues: CATSTDRGLYGYTF. The V call is TRBV15, the J call TRBJ1-2; TRBD1 matches 11 bases. Trimming cost V 4 bases and J 4 bases; bases outside gene matches: 2. The germline V gene encodes CDR1 LNHNV and CDR2 YYDKDF (reference sequence). This CDR3 comprises 14 residues.

The chain joins TRBV5-1 to TRBJ2-1, with 8 bases matching TRBD2. V shed 5 bases, J shed 4 bases, and the junction held 8 bases outside the gene matches. Germline V CDR1 and CDR2: SGHRS, YFSETQ. The CDR3 runs to 15 residues. CDR3 in DNA: TGCGCCAGCAGTCCACCGGGACTAGTATACAATGAGCAGTTCTTC. Protein sequence: CASSPPGLVYNEQFF.

The V and J genes are TRBV7-6 and TRBJ1-1, with TRBD1 matching over 7 bases. Germline CDR1 reads SGHVS; CDR2 reads FNYEAQ. Trimming cost V 6 bases and J 3 bases; bases outside gene matches: 7. The CDR3 consists of 14 residues. CDR3 nucleotide sequence: TGTGCCAGCAGTGCCGGGACAGCGCACACTGAAGCTTTCTTT. This translates into CASSAGTAHTEAFF.

The chain uses TRBV7-8 and TRBJ2-7, with TRBD2 matching 12 bases. Trimming cost V 5 bases and J 6 bases; bases outside gene matches: 5. The CDR3 is 14 residues long. The germline V gene encodes CDR1 SGHVS and CDR2 FQNEAQ. CDR3 sequence: CASSGRLAGVEQYF. In nucleotides, the CDR3 is TGTGCCAGCAGCGGGAGACTAGCGGGGGTCGAGCAGTACTTC.

The chain combines TRBV5-1 with TRBJ1-2; D may be TRBD1 (6 bases). The germline CDR1 and CDR2 sequences are SGHRS and YFSETQ. The V end lost 4 bases, the J end lost 8 bases, and 15 bases lay between the germline ends. The CDR3 has 13 residues. CDR3 amino acids: CASSLRTAGGYTF. DNA for the CDR3: TGCGCCAGCAGCCTCAGGACAGCGGGAGGCTACACCTTC. Supplemented by reference TRBV5-1 and TRBJ1-2, the full variable domain reads KAGVTQTPRYLIKTRGQQVTLSCSPISGHRSVSWYQQTPGQGLQFLFEYFSETQRNKGNFPGRFSGRQFSNSRSEMNVSTLELGDSALYLCASSLRTAGGYTFGSGTRLTVV.

The rearrangement uses TRBV9 and TRBJ2-2; tentative D call: TRBD2 (5 bases). Germline V CDR1 and CDR2: SGDLS, YYNGEE. The V end lost 6 bases, the J end lost 0 bases, and 12 bases lay between the germline ends. The CDR3 sequence is 15 residues long. The CDR3 DNA follows: TGTGCCAGCAACCCCGGGGTAGCGAACACCGGGGAGCTGTTTTTT. Amino acid sequence: CASNPGVANTGELFF.

The chain is built from TRBV7-9 and TRBJ2-1, with D tentatively TRBD1 (5 bases). Germline loops: CDR1 SEHNR, CDR2 FQNEAQ (reference sequence). V dropped 4 bases and J dropped 6 bases, with 10 bases sitting between them. The CDR3 covers 13 residues. CDR3 in DNA: TGTGCCAGCAGCTCAGGGTCGTCCAATGAGCAGTTCTTC. This sequence encodes CASSSGSSNEQFF.

V usage is TRBV30 and J usage is TRBJ1-1, with D maybe TRBD1 (6 bases). Trimming took off 0 bases at V and 1 base at J, with 15 bases between the two ends. The length of the CDR3 is 16 residues. Germline V gene sequence: CDR1 GTSNPN, CDR2 SVGIG (reference sequence). The CDR3 DNA sequence: TGTGCCTGGAGTGTATCTGTTAAGGGACAGAACACTGAAGCTTTCTTT. It translates to CAWSVSVKGQNTEAFF. The full variable domain, rest sourced from reference TRBV30 and TRBJ1-1, is SQTIHQWPATLVQPVGSPLSLECTVEGTSNPNLYWYRQAAGRGLQLLFYSVGIGQISSEVPQNLSASRPQDRQFILSSKKLLLSDSGFYLCAWSVSVKGQNTEAFFGQGTRLTVV.

The rearrangement links TRBV9 to TRBJ2-7, with 9 positions matching TRBD2. The length of the CDR3 is 15 residues. V trimming: 3 bases; J trimming: 4 bases; junction bases outside the gene matches: 8. Per germline, CDR1 SGDLS and CDR2 YYNGEE. Written as DNA, the CDR3 is TGTGCCAGCAGCGATAGCGGGAGCGGGCTATACGAGCAGTACTTC. As protein: CASSDSGSGLYEQYF.

This clone was seen a few times. The chain uses TRBV6-1 and TRBJ2-3; 11 nucleotides match TRBD2. CDR3 length equals 14 residues. V lost 6 bases, J lost 10 bases, and 9 bases stayed unmatched. Germline V gives CDR1 MNHNS, CDR2 SASEGT. DNA of the CDR3: TGTGCCAGCAGCTGGACTAGCGGGTCTGAGGCGCAGTATTTT. Protein product: CASSWTSGSEAQYF.

The V gene is TRBV10-3, the J gene TRBJ2-1, with TRBD2 matching 9 bases. V lost 3 bases to trimming and J lost 7 bases; unmatched junction nucleotides: 13. Germline V gives CDR1 ENHRY, CDR2 SYGVKD. This CDR3 contains 17 residues. CDR3 loop: CAISDHAGAGGRNEQFF. DNA of the CDR3: TGTGCCATCAGTGACCACGCCGGGGCGGGGGGGAGAAATGAGCAGTTCTTC.

The chain has TRBV29-1 and TRBJ2-1; 8 bases fit TRBD2. The length of the CDR3 is 16 residues. Germline CDR1 SQVTM, CDR2 ANQGSEA. J gave up 3 bases and V 3 bases, and 10 bases lay outside the gene matches. The DNA of the CDR3 is TGCAGCGTTGATGTTAGCGGGACCCCGCTCTACAATGAGCAGTTCTTC. Translation gives CSVDVSGTPLYNEQFF.

This clone was seen only once. V gene TRBV30 combines with J gene TRBJ1-3, with D unresolved. Trimming took 1 base from V and 0 from J, leaving 19 bases between them. The CDR3 loop spans 18 amino acids. The V gene's germline CDR1 is GTSNPN and CDR2 SVGIG (reference sequence). The CDR3 bases are TGTGCCTGGAGTGGGGATGAGGGTCAGAACGACTCTGGAAACACCATATATTTT. Translation gives CAWSGDEGQNDSGNTIYF. Full variable domain (outside the CDR3, taken from reference TRBV30 and TRBJ1-3): SQTIHQWPATLVQPVGSPLSLECTVEGTSNPNLYWYRQAAGRGLQLLFYSVGIGQISSEVPQNLSASRPQDRQFILSSKKLLLSDSGFYLCAWSGDEGQNDSGNTIYFGEGSWLTVV.

The gene calls are TRBV5-1 and TRBJ2-4; D not certain. This CDR3 is built from 14 residues. Looked up from germline, CDR1 is SGHRS and CDR2 is YFSETQ. V was clipped by 4 bases and J by 5 bases, with 13 bases between them. CDR3 bases: TGCGCCAGCAGCCTAAACCTAGGTGAAAACATTCAGTACTTC. Translation: CASSLNLGENIQYF.

This chain connects TRBV25-1 to TRBJ2-3; no firm D call. The length of the CDR3 is 14 residues. Germline V gene lookup returns CDR1 MGHDK and CDR2 SYGVNS. V was shortened by 2 bases and J by 0 bases, with 6 bases between the two germline ends. Here the CDR3 reads CASSEVSSTDTQYF. CDR3 nucleotide sequence: TGTGCCAGCAGTGAAGTCTCCAGCACAGATACGCAGTATTTT. The whole variable domain, remainder taken from reference TRBV25-1 and TRBJ2-3, is EADIYQTPRYLVIGTGKKITLECSQTMGHDKMYWYQQDPGMELHLIHYSYGVNSTEKGDLSSESTVSRIRTEHFPLTLESARPSHTSQYLCASSEVSSTDTQYFGPGTRLTVL.

This chain links TRBV9 with TRBJ2-5, with TRBD1 identical over 11 bases. The germline V gene has CDR1 SGDLS and CDR2 YYNGEE. The V gene end was trimmed by 3 bases and the J gene end by 5 bases; junction bases not matched to a gene: 6. The length of the CDR3 is 15 residues. The CDR3 region has the DNA TGTGCCAGCAGCGCCAGGACAGGGGGCAGGGAGACCCAGTACTTC. It specifies CASSARTGGRETQYF.

J is TRBJ2-7 and V is TRBV6-1, with 10 bases identical to TRBD2. The CDR3 consists of 17 residues. V lost 0 bases and J lost 2; bases outside the gene matches: 7. Germline lookup yields CDR1 MNHNS and CDR2 SASEGT. The CDR3 region has the DNA TGTGCCAGCAGTGAAGCCCAATCTAGCGGGAGCCCCTACGAGCAGTACTTC. It specifies CASSEAQSSGSPYEQYF.